This entry features one T cell receptor (beta chain) sequence. The antigen is undetermined. The libraries were made with immunoSEQ v3.0 at survey level. TCRdb's copy holds only in-frame clones and misses some; the assay was immunoSEQ multiplex PCR. Found here are about 25,000 clones, 85% to 95% of them singletons; the top ten hold about 10%. The data were obtained in a study of long-term antiretroviral therapy in people with HIV. Study at large: Initial samples were collected about a decade before the 2015 immediate-ART recommendation. Study-wide points: The study found that diversity rose after ART but stayed below transplant donor controls.

The CDR3 is made up of 11 amino acids. The V and J ends lost 3 bases and 3 bases respectively, with 6 bases between them. Germline V lookup: CDR1 DFQATT, CDR2 SNEGSKA (reference sequence). Specimen: unsorted PBMCs, collected 7.6 years after starting antiretroviral therapy. The sequence came from a woman in her thirties or forties with HIV. The chain recombines TRBV20-1 with TRBJ2-7; D remains unclear. CDR3 nucleotides: TGCAGTGCTAGCCCAGGCTACGAGCAGTACTTC. Amino acid sequence: CSASPGYEQYF.